Described below is a single T cell receptor (beta chain) sequence and its context. These data are taken from a study of blood T cell repertoires in COVID-19. On the study more broadly: COVID-19 samples, acute and convalescent, were from the United States, Italy and Spain. PBMCs, B-cell-depleted T cells, or T cells provided the cDNA or gDNA that made up the material.

Enrollment of patients from Seattle took place during active infection, with longitudinal follow-up. As handled by the study authors: Amplification with reference gene primers provided the estimates of nucleated cell counts. Libraries were prepared by immunoSEQ multiplex PCR; TCRdb keeps only in-frame clonotypes and omits some of them. D and trimming were read from the DNA, whereas the V and J calls and clone size are those reported in that table. The sample contains about 98,000 clones, 87% of which appear only once. V gave up 0 bases and J gave up 0 bases, with 9 bases separating them. The CDR3 spans 16 residues. Germline values: CDR1 MGHRA, CDR2 YSYEKL.

The sequence was obtained from a woman aged 45 to 65 with COVID-19, enrolled during active disease. The sample consisted of peripheral blood. This chain uses TRBV4-1 with TRBJ1-3, with D hard to call. CDR3 region: CASSQDRGLSGNTIYF. CDR3 sequence (DNA): TGCGCCAGCAGCCAAGACCGAGGGCTCTCTGGAAACACCATATATTTT.